Presented here are 9 T cell receptor beta chains from one specimen sequenced in a study of early T cells in non-severe SARS-CoV-2 infection. MiXCR, applied by TCRdb to the 5' RACE reads, yields one record per CDR3 protein. The sample includes tens of thousands of distinct CDR3 sequences, less than 15% seen only once; the top ten take roughly 15%. The source material was whole blood. These receptor sequences come from an adult who was a healthcare worker with PCR-confirmed SARS-CoV-2 infection or an uninfected control (not recorded which).

The rearrangement joins TRBV7-3 to TRBJ2-5; D not resolved. This CDR3 comprises 16 residues. V lost 5 bases and J 5 bases, leaving 21 bases between the germline ends. Germline CDR1 reads SGHTA; CDR2 reads FQGTGA. DNA of the CDR3: TGTGCCAGCAGCCCCGGCGCTACGCCCAACCGGGAGACCCAGTACTTC. This translates into CASSPGATPNRETQYF. Combining the CDR3 with reference TRBV7-3 and TRBJ2-5 gives the whole variable domain GAGVSQTPSNKVTEKGKYVELRCDPISGHTALYWYRQSLGQGPEFLIYFQGTGAADDSGLPNDRFFAVRPEGSVSTLKIQRTERGDSAVYLCASSPGATPNRETQYFGPGTRLLVL.

This clonotype has ten or more counts. The rearrangement uses TRBV7-3 and TRBJ2-1, with 12 bases identical to TRBD2. V shed 2 bases, J shed 2 bases, and the junction held 7 bases outside the gene matches. The CDR3 runs 18 residues. In germline, CDR1 is SGHTA, CDR2 FQGTGA. CDR3 in amino acids: CASSLRASGRATYNEQFF. CDR3 nucleotides: TGTGCCAGCAGCTTACGGGCTAGCGGGAGGGCGACCTACAATGAGCAGTTCTTC.

This chain links TRBV20-1 with TRBJ2-3; 7 bases agree with TRBD1. This CDR3 has 14 amino acids. The V gene end was trimmed by 5 bases and the J gene end by 4 bases; junction bases not matched to a gene: 9. Germline V lookup: CDR1 DFQATT, CDR2 SNEGSKA (reference sequence). CDR3 sequence reads: CSAGPTGSADTQYF. In DNA form, the CDR3 reads TGCAGTGCTGGTCCGACAGGGTCCGCAGATACGCAGTATTTT.

In its sample, this clonotype was seen many times. The V gene is TRBV27, the J gene TRBJ2-7; no definite D call. Germline loops: CDR1 MNHEY, CDR2 SMNVEV (reference sequence). The CDR3 covers 16 residues. V lost 5 bases to trimming and J lost 3 bases, with 20 bases between them. The CDR3 coding sequence is TGTGCCAGCAGTCCGGATCCGAACAGAGGTTACTACGAGCAGTACTTC. It translates to CASSPDPNRGYYEQYF.

In its sample, this clonotype was seen many times. At one of its ends the junction is not consistent with the germline gene, which may arise from a read error. The chain is built from TRBV5-1 and TRBJ2-3; tentative D call: TRBD1 (5 bases). The CDR3 has 12 amino acids. Germline CDR1 reads SGHRS; CDR2 reads YFSETQ. The CDR3 reads CASSLGADTQYF. The CDR3 region has the DNA TGTGCCAGCAGCTTAGGGGCAGATACGCAGTATTTT.

The chain combines TRBV28 with TRBJ2-1, with 15 bases fitting TRBD2. With 7 bases clipped from V and 12 bases from J, the junction kept 4 bases outside the gene matches. Per germline, CDR1 MDHEN and CDR2 SYDVKM. The CDR3 has 13 amino acids. CDR3 sequence reads: CASTRGLAGGQFF. Written as DNA, the CDR3 is TGTGCCAGCACCCGGGGACTAGCGGGAGGGCAGTTCTTC.

This clonotype was picked up many times. The gene calls are TRBV5-1 and TRBJ2-1, with D uncertain. The V and J ends lost 0 bases and 7 bases respectively, with 14 bases between them. The CDR3 runs 15 residues. CDR1 and CDR2 (germline): SGHRS, YFSETQ. The CDR3 sequence is CASSLGPRTENEQFF. Written as DNA, the CDR3 is TGCGCCAGCAGCTTGGGGCCCCGCACCGAGAATGAGCAGTTCTTC.

The chain is built from TRBV19 and TRBJ2-5, with D possibly TRBD1 on 5 matching bases. Per germline, CDR1 LNHDA and CDR2 SQIVND (reference sequence). V was pared by 4 bases and J by 5 bases, with 14 bases between. The CDR3 length is 14 residues. CDR3: CASSTTRVTETQYF. CDR3 bases: TGTGCCAGTAGTACCACCAGGGTAACGGAGACCCAGTACTTC. The full variable domain, its missing parts supplied by reference TRBV19 and TRBJ2-5, is DGGITQSPKYLFRKEGQNVTLSCEQNLNHDAMYWYRQDPGQGLRLIYYSQIVNDFQKGDIAEGYSVSREKKESFPLTVTSAQKNPTAFYLCASSTTRVTETQYFGPGTRLLVL.

This clonotype was counted at least ten times. DNA for the CDR3: TGTGCCAGCACTACTGGACAGGTAAACACTGAAGCTTTCTTT. This sequence encodes CASTTGQVNTEAFF. The chain combines TRBV28 with TRBJ1-1; 7 nucleotides align to TRBD1. Germline CDR1 is MDHEN and CDR2 is SYDVKM. CDR3 length: 14 amino acids. The J segment lost 2 bases and the V segment lost 7 bases, leaving 7 bases of the junction unmatched.